Below, 21 T cell receptor beta chains from the same sample are listed, as sequenced in a study of T cell changes during pregnancy in multiple sclerosis. Assay: immunoSEQ multiplex PCR; the TCRdb copy retains only in-frame clones and omits some. The table has approximately 35,000 clones, approximately 89% seen once; the top ten hold 0.78%. Sample: CD4+ T cells from peripheral blood mononuclear cells, taken after pregnancy. The source is a female donor in good health, enrolled as a control in a pregnancy study.

The chain joins TRBV9 to TRBJ2-5; perhaps TRBD1 as D (7 bases). Germline V CDR1 and CDR2: SGDLS, YYNGEE. V gave up 4 bases and J gave up 3 bases, with 16 bases separating them. This CDR3 is 15 amino acids long. This chain's CDR3 is CASSLGEDRKETQYF. Written as DNA, the CDR3 is TGTGCCAGCAGCTTAGGGGAGGACAGGAAAGAGACCCAGTACTTC.

This chain connects TRBV7-2 to TRBJ2-4; TRBD2 aligns across 10 bases. The V and J ends lost 2 bases and 0 bases, in that order; junction bases with no gene match: 7. Per germline, CDR1 SGHTA and CDR2 FQGNSA. The CDR3 is 18 amino acids. The CDR3 reads CASSLRLAGDLAKNIQYF. For the CDR3, the DNA is TGTGCCAGCAGCTTACGGCTAGCGGGGGACCTAGCCAAAAACATTCAGTACTTC.

This clone was picked up one time. The rearrangement links TRBV5-1 to TRBJ2-3, with 8 bases aligning to TRBD2. Germline CDR1 reads SGHRS; CDR2 reads YFSETQ. The junction had 3 bases not matched to a gene; V was cut back by 0 bases and J by 3 bases. This CDR3 is 15 amino acids long. The CDR3, as DNA: TGCGCCAGCAGCTTGGTCGGGGGGGGTACAGATACGCAGTATTTT. Residues: CASSLVGGGTDTQYF.

The chain combines TRBV13 with TRBJ2-5, with TRBD2 matching over 10 bases. V shed 5 bases and J 4 bases; nucleotides not matched to a gene: 13. Per the germline V gene, CDR1 is PRHDT and CDR2 is FYEKMQ (reference sequence). CDR3 length: 17 amino acids. The CDR3 here is CASSLSGGARGGETQYF. The DNA for the CDR3 is TGTGCCAGCAGCCTGAGCGGGGGGGCCAGAGGAGGAGAGACCCAGTACTTC.

This clone was seen once. The rearrangement uses TRBV7-3 and TRBJ1-1; TRBD1 might be the D (6 bases). Germline loops: CDR1 SGHTA, CDR2 FQGTGA. This CDR3 contains 15 residues. With 0 bases removed from V and 5 bases from J, the gap between germline ends came to 13 bases. Written as DNA, the CDR3 is TGTGCCAGCAGCTTAACGGGGACAATCCTAACTGAAGCTTTCTTT. It translates to CASSLTGTILTEAFF.

This chain joins TRBV19 and TRBJ2-1; D might be TRBD2 (5 bases). Germline loops: CDR1 LNHDA, CDR2 SQIVND (reference sequence). CDR3 length: 14 residues. Trimming pared 11 bases from V and 5 bases from J, leaving 19 bases between. CDR3 protein: CAGPRAGLNNEQFF. CDR3 sequence (DNA): TGTGCCGGCCCGCGGGCGGGCCTAAACAATGAGCAGTTCTTC. Drawing the rest from reference TRBV19 and TRBJ2-1, the complete variable domain is DGGITQSPKYLFRKEGQNVTLSCEQNLNHDAMYWYRQDPGQGLRLIYYSQIVNDFQKGDIAEGYSVSREKKESFPLTVTSAQKNPTAFYLCAGPRAGLNNEQFFGPGTRLTVL.

V gene TRBV15 combines with J gene TRBJ2-7; D is possibly TRBD2 (5 bases). Trimming removed 0 bases from V and 0 bases from J, with 9 bases in between. The CDR3 contains 15 residues. Germline values: CDR1 LNHNV, CDR2 YYDKDF (reference sequence). This CDR3 is CATSRDLGSSYEQYF. The CDR3 nucleotides are TGTGCCACCAGCAGAGATCTAGGGAGCTCCTACGAGCAGTACTTC.

The V and J genes are TRBV7-2 and TRBJ1-5; D possibly corresponds to TRBD1 (6 bases). The V and J ends lost 6 bases and 0 bases respectively, with 12 bases between them. Looked up from germline, CDR1 is SGHTA and CDR2 is FQGNSA. The CDR3 spans 15 residues. The CDR3 DNA reads as TGTGCCAGCAGTCAGCAGGGGCTTAGCAATCAGCCCCAGCATTTT. Its protein product is CASSQQGLSNQPQHF.

The chain uses TRBV30 and TRBJ2-2; a possible D gene is TRBD1 (6 bases). The germline V and J ends were trimmed by 3 bases and 7 bases, with 9 bases remaining between them. CDR1 and CDR2 from the germline V gene are GTSNPN and SVGIG (reference sequence). This CDR3 is 12 amino acids long. The CDR3 here is CAWRQGRGELFF. CDR3 in DNA: TGTGCCTGGAGACAGGGTCGCGGGGAGCTGTTTTTT.

The V call is TRBV9, the J call TRBJ2-5; 9 bases agree with TRBD2. The V gene end was trimmed by 0 bases and the J gene end by 9 bases; junction bases not matched to a gene: 9. Germline CDR1 reads SGDLS; CDR2 reads YYNGEE. This CDR3 is 15 amino acids long. CDR3 sequence (DNA): TGTGCCAGCAGCGTAGTCGCCAGCGGGGGGACCCCCCAGTACTTC. Protein: CASSVVASGGTPQYF.

This clone has a single count. V usage is TRBV12-2 and J usage is TRBJ1-2; the table's D call, TRBD1, has no DNA check behind it. TRBV12-2 is deemed a pseudogene. The CDR3 covers 16 residues. The CDR3 here is CASRLGLPDRAYGYTF. The CDR3 DNA reads TGTGCAAGTCGCTTAGGTTTACCGGACAGGGCCTATGGCTACACCTTC.

V usage is TRBV27 and J usage is TRBJ1-5; maybe TRBD1 (5 bases). Trimming pared 0 bases from V and 7 bases from J, leaving 10 bases between. Per the germline V gene, CDR1 is MNHEY and CDR2 is SMNVEV (reference sequence). The CDR3 consists of 14 residues. CDR3 amino acids: CASSLSGGGQPQHF. The CDR3 nucleotides are TGTGCCAGCAGTTTATCGGGGGGGGGACAGCCCCAGCATTTT.

The rearrangement uses TRBV5-4 and TRBJ1-2; the match to TRBD1 covers 11 bases. The germline CDR1 and CDR2 sequences are SGHNT and YYREEE (reference sequence). With 4 bases clipped from V and 4 bases from J, the junction kept 9 bases outside the gene matches. This CDR3 spans 16 amino acids. The CDR3 DNA reads as TGTGCCAGCAGCAAGGGGACAGGGGGGGATATCTATGGCTACACCTTC. It codes for CASSKGTGGDIYGYTF.

J is TRBJ2-3 and V is TRBV9; a possible D gene is TRBD2 (5 bases). Germline assignment: CDR1 SGDLS and CDR2 YYNGEE. Trimming stripped 0 bases from V and 3 bases from J, with 11 bases between. The CDR3 is 15 residues long. CDR3 sequence (DNA): TGTGCCAGCAGCGTAGATGGGGAGAGAACAGATACGCAGTATTTT. This encodes CASSVDGERTDTQYF. Looking up the rest from reference TRBV9 and TRBJ2-3 gives the full variable domain: DSGVTQTPKHLITATGQRVTLRCSPRSGDLSVYWYQQSLDQGLQFLIQYYNGEERAKGNILERFSAQQFPDLHSELNLSSLELGDSALYFCASSVDGERTDTQYFGPGTRLTVL.

Remarks on this clone: Other DNA sequences in this sample translate to the same CDR3. This chain joins TRBV9 and TRBJ2-5; 7 bases fit TRBD1. This CDR3 is built from 14 residues. Losses at the gene ends were 0 bases for V and 1 base for J; bases not matched to a gene: 0. Germline loops: CDR1 SGDLS, CDR2 YYNGEE. For the CDR3, the DNA is TGTGCCAGCAGCGTAGGGACAGGCCAAGAGACCCAGTACTTC. It translates to CASSVGTGQETQYF.

This clone appeared a single time. One end of the junction varies from germline; a read error may be responsible. J is TRBJ2-7 and V is TRBV27; a weak D match, TRBD2 (5 bases). The CDR3 spans 12 residues. Germline V gene lookup returns CDR1 MNHEY and CDR2 SMNVEV (reference sequence). The CDR3 DNA reads TGTGCCAGCACGGGATCGTCCTCCGAGCAGTACTTC. Translating gives CASTGSSSEQYF.

This chain connects TRBV5-4 to TRBJ2-5; 12 bases are a match to TRBD2. V dropped 5 bases and J dropped 4; count of bases not matched to a gene: 6. CDR3 length: 15 amino acids. CDR1 SGHNT and CDR2 YYREEE come from the germline V gene (reference sequence). The DNA for the CDR3 is TGTGCCAGCAGGCTAGCGGGGGGGCCGTCAGAGACCCAGTACTTC. Residues: CASRLAGGPSETQYF.

This chain joins TRBV5-5 and TRBJ2-5; 10 bases match TRBD2. Germline CDR1 SGHKS, CDR2 YYEKEE (reference sequence). The CDR3 covers 15 residues. With 0 bases clipped from V and 8 bases from J, the junction kept 7 bases outside the gene matches. The CDR3 spells CASSLAVAGGVTQYF. Written as DNA, the CDR3 is TGTGCCAGCAGCTTGGCGGTAGCGGGGGGTGTAACCCAGTACTTC.

This clone has a handful of counts. The V gene is TRBV18, the J gene TRBJ2-7; TRBD1 aligns across 7 bases. Germline V gene data show CDR1 as KGHSH and CDR2 as LQKENI. CDR3 length: 14 amino acids. V shed 3 bases, J shed 1 base, and the junction held 3 bases outside the gene matches. The CDR3 reads CASSPQTGSYEQYF. CDR3 nucleotides: TGTGCCAGCTCACCTCAGACAGGGTCCTACGAGCAGTACTTC.

This chain uses TRBV6-5 with TRBJ1-4; no definite D call. This CDR3 is built from 13 residues. Germline V gene sequence: CDR1 MNHEY, CDR2 SVGAGI. V shed 7 bases and J shed 5 bases, with 11 bases lying between them. The CDR3 sequence: CASTLRKNEKLFF. The CDR3 nucleotides are TGTGCCAGCACTCTGAGAAAGAATGAAAAACTGTTTTTT.

This chain uses TRBV9 with TRBJ2-5; 7 bases fit TRBD2. Germline loops: CDR1 SGDLS, CDR2 YYNGEE. The CDR3 covers 17 residues. Unmatched junction bases numbered 11, after V lost 0 bases and J lost 3 bases. CDR3 residues: CASSVDPAGLLKETQYF. The CDR3 nucleotides are TGTGCCAGCAGCGTAGATCCAGCGGGGCTACTCAAAGAGACCCAGTACTTC.